The 15 T cell receptor beta chains in this list originate from one sample, sequenced in a study of cytomegalovirus exposure and HLA in healthy donors. PCR involved 60 Vbeta and 13 Jbeta primers. Generated by immunoSEQ multiplex PCR, the TCRdb table keeps only in-frame clones and is missing some. The sample includes some 150,000 clones, more than 75% of them seen just once. Material for sequencing was PBMCs. These receptors were obtained from a man in his late teens or twenties in good health and CMV-seropositive.

V usage is TRBV4-1 and J usage is TRBJ1-4; D unresolved. This CDR3 is built from 15 residues. Trimming took off 4 bases at V and 6 bases at J, with 15 bases between the two ends. Germline assignment: CDR1 MGHRA and CDR2 YSYEKL. The CDR3 here is CASSPSGSIYEKLFF. The DNA of the CDR3 is TGCGCCAGCAGCCCTAGTGGGTCGATTTATGAAAAACTGTTTTTT.

This clone appeared a single time. The chain carries TRBV2 and TRBJ2-5, with 9 bases identical to TRBD1. The V gene's germline CDR1 is SNHLY and CDR2 FYNNEI. The CDR3 runs to 14 residues. The V segment lost 6 bases and the J segment 5 bases; nucleotides outside the gene matches: 7. The CDR3 DNA reads as TGTGCCAGCAGGGGGACAGGGACCGGGGAGACCCAGTACTTC. Its protein is CASRGTGTGETQYF.

J is TRBJ2-2 and V is TRBV4-1, with D perhaps matching TRBD2 (5 bases). Germline assignment: CDR1 MGHRA and CDR2 YSYEKL. Between the trimmed V and J ends, which lost 0 bases and 6 bases, there was a span of 17 bases. The CDR3 covers 17 residues. The CDR3 nucleotides are TGCGCCAGCAGCCAAGAAGAGGGCAGGCCGGTTGCCGGGGAGCTGTTTTTT. Protein sequence: CASSQEEGRPVAGELFF.

V usage is TRBV18 and J usage is TRBJ1-2, with 7 bases identical to TRBD1. Germline trimming cut 0 bases from V and 8 bases from J; bases unmatched to any gene: 9. This CDR3 is 15 amino acids long. The V gene's germline CDR1 is KGHSH and CDR2 LQKENI. This chain's CDR3 is CASSPPYRGMRGYTF. CDR3 sequence (DNA): TGTGCCAGCTCACCACCGTACAGGGGAATGAGGGGCTACACCTTC.

This sequence joins TRBV9 and TRBJ1-4, with 7 bases fitting TRBD1. CDR3 size: 17 residues. Per germline, CDR1 SGDLS and CDR2 YYNGEE. With 0 bases clipped from V and 5 bases from J, the junction kept 10 bases outside the gene matches. The CDR3 loop reads CASSVADRTVGNEKLFF. In DNA, the CDR3 is TGTGCCAGCAGCGTAGCGGACAGGACAGTGGGGAATGAAAAACTGTTTTTT.

This clone appeared a few times. The rearrangement uses TRBV10-2 and TRBJ1-1; possibly TRBD1 for D (5 bases). CDR1 is WSHSY and CDR2 is SAAADI in the germline V gene. Trimming stripped 10 bases from V and 4 bases from J, with 16 bases between. The CDR3 runs to 13 residues. CDR3 sequence: CATRGELTTEAFF. The CDR3 bases are TGCGCCACTCGGGGGGAGCTGACCACTGAAGCTTTCTTT.

The chain uses TRBV2 and TRBJ2-1; 12 bases map to TRBD2. V shed 7 bases and J 1 base; nucleotides not matched to a gene: 2. The CDR3 is made up of 15 amino acids. Germline CDR1 reads SNHLY; CDR2 reads FYNNEI. This CDR3 reads CASTSGGASYNEQFF. The CDR3 DNA sequence: TGTGCCAGCACTAGCGGGGGGGCTTCCTACAATGAGCAGTTCTTC.

The chain carries TRBV5-4 and TRBJ2-5; 13 bases line up with TRBD2. CDR3 length equals 15 residues. CDR1 and CDR2 (germline): SGHNT, YYREEE (reference sequence). J was trimmed by 4 bases and V by 1 base; bases with no gene match: 1. CDR3: CASSLTSGGGETQYF. For the CDR3, the DNA is TGTGCCAGCAGCTTGACTAGCGGGGGGGGAGAGACCCAGTACTTC.

This chain uses TRBV9 with TRBJ2-2, with a possible D match to TRBD2 (5 bases). The CDR3 is made up of 15 amino acids. V was trimmed by 1 base and J by 1 base, leaving 8 bases between them. Germline V CDR1 and CDR2: SGDLS, YYNGEE. The CDR3 DNA reads TGTGCCAGCAGCGTATTCGGGAAGAACACCGGGGAGCTGTTTTTT. Protein: CASSVFGKNTGELFF.

The V and J genes are TRBV27 and TRBJ1-5; D may be TRBD1 (5 bases). The CDR3 is 14 amino acids. From germline, CDR1 is MNHEY and CDR2 SMNVEV (reference sequence). Trimming shortened V by 5 bases and J by 3 bases, and 11 bases separated the two germline ends. The CDR3 coding sequence is TGTGCCAGCAGTCCGCAGGGTTACAATCAGCCCCAGCATTTT. Its protein product is CASSPQGYNQPQHF.

This clone was counted a single time. The rearrangement uses TRBV6-4 and TRBJ1-1; D not resolved. The ends were cut back, 6 bases at V and 4 bases at J, with 15 bases in the middle. The V gene's germline CDR1 is MRHNA and CDR2 SNTAGT. The CDR3 totals 14 residues. The CDR3 spells CASSVDRLGTEAFF. The CDR3 coding sequence is TGTGCCAGCAGCGTAGACCGGCTAGGCACTGAAGCTTTCTTT.

This clone was found a few times. The rearrangement joins TRBV7-9 to TRBJ1-1; D not resolved. CDR1 and CDR2 (germline): SEHNR, FQNEAQ (reference sequence). V was cut by 5 bases and J by 7 bases, with 5 bases left in between. The CDR3 extends over 10 amino acids. CDR3 region: CASSPDEAFF. In DNA, the CDR3 is TGTGCCAGCAGCCCAGATGAAGCTTTCTTT.

The V gene is TRBV7-9, the J gene TRBJ2-7; a weak D match, TRBD1 (6 bases). Germline loops: CDR1 SEHNR, CDR2 FQNEAQ (reference sequence). Trimming removed 4 bases from V and 2 bases from J, with 15 bases in between. This CDR3 spans 15 amino acids. The CDR3 DNA follows: TGTGCCAGCAGCTCGCTACAGGGAATGACCTACGAGCAGTACTTC. This translates into CASSSLQGMTYEQYF.

Comments on this clone: The junction departs from the called germline gene at one end, perhaps through a read error. The V and J genes are TRBV9 and TRBJ2-5, with 11 bases fitting TRBD2. CDR3 length: 14 amino acids. Germline V gene data show CDR1 as SGDLS and CDR2 as YYNGEE. CDR3 in DNA: TGTGCCAGCTCCCGGGCTAGCGGGGGGTCGGGATTGGACTTC. It specifies CASSRASGGSGLDF.

This chain connects TRBV10-2 to TRBJ2-1, with 11 bases fitting TRBD1. Germline CDR1 reads WSHSY; CDR2 reads SAAADI. CDR3 size: 15 residues. Trimming at V came to 6 bases and at J to 8 bases, leaving 9 bases not matched to a gene. CDR3 protein: CASSVGTGGIDEQFF. The CDR3 DNA follows: TGCGCCAGCAGCGTTGGGACAGGGGGTATCGATGAGCAGTTCTTC.